These 17 T cell receptor beta chains were all obtained from the same sample, sequenced in a study of blood T cell repertoires in COVID-19. Some clones are missing from TCRdb's copy, which holds only in-frame ones; the method was immunoSEQ multiplex PCR. The sample lists some 360,000 clones, more than 70% occurring once. The specimen was PBMCs or T cells enriched from blood (not recorded which). These receptors all come from a woman under 40 who had been exposed to COVID-19.

V usage is TRBV30 and J usage is TRBJ1-2; 9 bases are a match to TRBD1. This CDR3 region has 13 residues. J was trimmed by 8 bases and V by 0 bases; bases with no gene match: 4. CDR1 is GTSNPN, CDR2 SVGIG, per germline (reference sequence). This chain's CDR3 is CAWSVLDRGGYTF. Here the CDR3 DNA reads TGTGCCTGGAGTGTACTGGACAGGGGCGGCTACACCTTC.

The genes are TRBV28 and TRBJ1-6, with a weak D call TRBD1 (5 bases). The V end lost 6 bases, the J end lost 8 bases, and 14 bases lay between the germline ends. The germline V gene has CDR1 MDHEN and CDR2 SYDVKM. There are 14 residues in the CDR3. The CDR3 bases are TGTGCCAGCAGGCGCACAGGTGGGGATTCACCCCTCCACTTT. Its protein product is CASRRTGGDSPLHF.

The V call is TRBV5-1, the J call TRBJ2-1; D call uncertain. In germline, CDR1 is SGHRS, CDR2 YFSETQ. The V gene lost 0 bases and the J gene lost 4 bases, with 11 bases spanning the gap. This CDR3 has 15 residues. For the CDR3, the DNA is TGCGCCAGCAGCTTGGGTTTCGGAGCATACAATGAGCAGTTCTTC. This codes for CASSLGFGAYNEQFF.

Only one count was recorded for this clone. This rearrangement joins TRBV28 to TRBJ1-2; 8 positions match TRBD1. Per germline, CDR1 MDHEN and CDR2 SYDVKM. The CDR3 is 14 amino acids. The junction had 7 bases not matched to a gene; V was cut back by 6 bases and J by 4 bases. The CDR3 loop is CASRPQTGAYGYTF. Written as DNA, the CDR3 is TGTGCCAGCAGACCCCAGACAGGGGCCTATGGCTACACCTTC.

The chain couples TRBV28 to TRBJ1-2, with 9 bases matching TRBD1. Germline V gene lookup returns CDR1 MDHEN and CDR2 SYDVKM. Trimming at V came to 2 bases and at J to 8 bases, leaving 15 bases not matched to a gene. The CDR3 runs 17 residues. The CDR3 loop reads CASSLRGIQGAGSGYTF. The DNA of the CDR3 is TGTGCCAGCAGTTTAAGGGGTATACAGGGGGCGGGTTCCGGCTACACCTTC.

The V call is TRBV3-1 (or the pseudogene TRBV3-2), the J call TRBJ2-2; 7 nucleotides align to TRBD2. The CDR3 contains 15 residues. Germline values: CDR1 LGHDT, CDR2 YNNKEL (reference sequence). V was clipped by 5 bases and J by 2 bases; unmatched bases: 5. In nucleotides, the CDR3 is TGTGCCAGCAGCGCTAGGGGACTAAACACCGGGGAGCTGTTTTTT. This gives the protein CASSARGLNTGELFF.

The rearrangement links TRBV7-8 to TRBJ2-7, with 10 positions matching TRBD2. Germline V gene sequence: CDR1 SGHVS, CDR2 FQNEAQ. The CDR3 has 15 amino acids. Germline trimming cut 4 bases from V and 2 bases from J; bases unmatched to any gene: 5. The CDR3 protein is CASSYKREGPYEQYF. Here the CDR3 DNA reads TGTGCCAGCAGCTACAAGCGGGAGGGCCCCTACGAGCAGTACTTC.

The CDR3 DNA reads TGCGCCAGCAGGGAAGGAGGTGAAAAACTGTTTTTT. Its translation: CASREGGEKLFF. The chain has TRBV5-1 and TRBJ1-4; D ambiguous. The CDR3 is 12 amino acids. Germline V lookup: CDR1 SGHRS, CDR2 YFSETQ. Between the trimmed V and J ends, which lost 5 bases and 7 bases, there was a span of 9 bases.

The V gene is TRBV29-1, the J gene TRBJ2-2; 8 bases fit TRBD1. With 4 bases clipped from V and 2 bases from J, the junction kept 0 bases outside the gene matches. Germline values: CDR1 SQVTM, CDR2 ANQGSEA. The CDR3 totals 13 residues. The CDR3 nucleotides are TGCAGCGTTGCAGGGGGCAACACCGGGGAGCTGTTTTTT. Protein sequence: CSVAGGNTGELFF.

This chain connects TRBV4-2 to TRBJ2-3; 13 nucleotides align to TRBD2. The CDR3 spans 16 residues. V was clipped by 4 bases and J by 4 bases; unmatched bases: 5. Germline V gene sequence: CDR1 LGHNA, CDR2 YNFKEQ. For the CDR3, the DNA is TGTGCCAGCAGCCCAGGGACTAGCGGGACCCCAGATACGCAGTATTTT. Translated, it gives CASSPGTSGTPDTQYF.

The chain couples TRBV9 to TRBJ2-1; 11 bases are a match to TRBD2. This CDR3 is built from 17 residues. J gave up 9 bases and V 0 bases, and 11 bases lay outside the gene matches. Germline assignment: CDR1 SGDLS and CDR2 YYNGEE. CDR3 amino acids: CASSVAGVGLAGTEQFF. CDR3 nucleotides: TGTGCCAGCAGCGTAGCTGGGGTCGGACTAGCGGGTACTGAGCAGTTCTTC.

The V and J genes are TRBV7-3 and TRBJ1-5, with unresolved D. V was pared by 3 bases and J by 7 bases, with 10 bases between. The CDR3 loop spans 13 amino acids. CDR1 and CDR2 from the germline V gene are SGHTA and FQGTGA. The CDR3 DNA is TGTGCCAGCAGCTTTGGGCCCGACCAGCCCCAGCATTTT. Translated, it gives CASSFGPDQPQHF. Full variable domain (outside the CDR3, taken from reference TRBV7-3 and TRBJ1-5): GAGVSQTPSNKVTEKGKYVELRCDPISGHTALYWYRQSLGQGPEFLIYFQGTGAADDSGLPNDRFFAVRPEGSVSTLKIQRTERGDSAVYLCASSFGPDQPQHFGDGTRLSIL.

This chain uses TRBV28 with TRBJ1-2; D gene uncertain. Germline CDR1 reads MDHEN; CDR2 reads SYDVKM. This CDR3 spans 12 amino acids. With 2 bases removed from V and 3 bases from J, the gap between germline ends came to 4 bases. The CDR3 DNA is TGTGCCAGCAGTTTAGGAGACTATGGCTACACCTTC. It yields the protein CASSLGDYGYTF.

V and J are TRBV15 and TRBJ2-3; 10 nucleotides align to TRBD2. V shed 5 bases and J 1 base; nucleotides not matched to a gene: 3. Germline V lookup: CDR1 LNHNV, CDR2 YYDKDF (reference sequence). The CDR3 loop spans 15 amino acids. CDR3: CATSAGTSGTDTQYF. The CDR3 DNA reads as TGTGCCACCAGCGCGGGGACTAGCGGCACAGATACGCAGTATTTT.

CDR3 nucleotides: TGTGCCAGCAGTGAACGGACAGGGAATGGCGAGCAGTACTTC. Amino acid sequence: CASSERTGNGEQYF. The V gene is TRBV6-1, the J gene TRBJ2-7, with TRBD1 matching over 8 bases. V was pared by 2 bases and J by 6 bases, with 6 bases of the junction left unmatched. Per the germline V gene, CDR1 is MNHNS and CDR2 is SASEGT. The CDR3 contains 14 residues.

J is TRBJ1-5 and V is TRBV18; D call uncertain. The CDR3 spans 14 residues. V gave up 2 bases and J gave up 1 base, with 6 bases separating them. Germline V gives CDR1 KGHSH, CDR2 LQKENI. CDR3 loop: CASSPAGSNQPQHF. CDR3 DNA sequence: TGTGCCAGCTCACCAGCCGGGAGCAATCAGCCCCAGCATTTT.

The chain couples TRBV20-1 to TRBJ1-1; TRBD1 might be the D (5 bases). The V gene's germline CDR1 is DFQATT and CDR2 SNEGSKA (reference sequence). The germline V and J ends were trimmed by 3 bases and 4 bases, with 9 bases remaining between them. This CDR3 is 12 amino acids long. The CDR3 sequence: CSASRGGTEAFF. The CDR3 DNA reads as TGCAGTGCTAGTAGGGGCGGCACTGAAGCTTTCTTT.